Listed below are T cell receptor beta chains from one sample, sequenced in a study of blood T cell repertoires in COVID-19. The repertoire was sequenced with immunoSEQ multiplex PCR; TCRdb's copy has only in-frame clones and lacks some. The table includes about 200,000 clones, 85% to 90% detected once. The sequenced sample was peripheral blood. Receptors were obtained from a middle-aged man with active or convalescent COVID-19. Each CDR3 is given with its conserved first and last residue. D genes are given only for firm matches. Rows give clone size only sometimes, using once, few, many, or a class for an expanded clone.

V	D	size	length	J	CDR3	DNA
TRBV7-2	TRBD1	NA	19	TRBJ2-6	CASSLVVGTGISGANVLTF	TGTGCCAGCAGCCTAGTTGTGGGGACAGGGATCTCTGGGGCCAACGTCCTGACTTTC
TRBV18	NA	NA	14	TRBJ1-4	CASSPQGLNEKLFF	TGTGCCAGCTCACCCCAGGGTTTGAACGAAAAACTGTTTTTT
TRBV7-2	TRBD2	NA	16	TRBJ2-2	CASSPSSGKSGGELFF	TGTGCCAGCAGCCCCTCTAGCGGGAAGTCGGGCGGGGAGCTGTTTTTT
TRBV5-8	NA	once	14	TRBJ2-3	CASSLGLASDTQYF	TGTGCCAGCAGCTTGGGGCTAGCGTCAGATACGCAGTATTTT
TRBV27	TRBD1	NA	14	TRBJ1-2	CASSLRQGGYGYTF	TGTGCCAGCAGCCTCCGACAGGGAGGCTATGGCTACACCTTC
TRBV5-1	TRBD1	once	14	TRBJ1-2	CASSPGQNFYGYTF	TGCGCCAGCAGTCCGGGACAGAATTTCTATGGCTACACCTTC
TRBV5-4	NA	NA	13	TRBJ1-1	CASSTEGSTEAFF	TGTGCCAGCAGCACGGAGGGGTCCACTGAAGCTTTCTTT
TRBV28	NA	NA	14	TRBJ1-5	CASIPSGGLQPQHF	TGTGCCAGCATCCCGTCGGGGGGTTTGCAGCCCCAGCATTTT
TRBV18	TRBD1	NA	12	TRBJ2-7	CASGDRVYEQYF	TGTGCCAGCGGGGACAGGGTGTACGAGCAGTACTTC
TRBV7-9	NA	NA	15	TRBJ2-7	CASSLVPSMSYEQYF	TGTGCCAGCAGCTTAGTTCCTAGCATGTCCTACGAGCAGTACTTC
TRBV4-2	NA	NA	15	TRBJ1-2	CASSQDLDRTYGYTF	TGTGCCAGCAGCCAAGATTTAGACAGAACCTATGGCTACACCTTC
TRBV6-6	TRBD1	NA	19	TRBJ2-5	CASSPKKKGTGWTIETQYF	TGTGCCAGCAGTCCCAAAAAGAAAGGGACAGGGTGGACCATCGAGACCCAGTACTTC
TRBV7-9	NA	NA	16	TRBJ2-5	CASSLYYDSRRETQYF	TGTGCCAGCAGCTTATATTATGACTCGCGCAGAGAGACCCAGTACTTC
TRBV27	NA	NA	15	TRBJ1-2	CASSLYSAQGGGYTF	TGTGCCAGCAGTTTATATTCGGCGCAGGGAGGCGGCTACACCTTC
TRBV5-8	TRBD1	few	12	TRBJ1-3	CASSGQGYTIYF	TGTGCCAGTAGTGGACAGGGATACACCATATATTTT
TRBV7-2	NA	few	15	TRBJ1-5	CASSPAGRGDQPQHF	TGTGCCAGCAGCCCTGCGGGGAGGGGGGATCAGCCCCAGCATTTT
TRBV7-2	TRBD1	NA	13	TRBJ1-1	CASSIRQGYEAFF	TGTGCCAGCAGCATACGACAGGGCTATGAGGCTTTCTTT
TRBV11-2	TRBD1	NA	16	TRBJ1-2	CASSLGDRALDYGYTF	TGTGCCAGCAGCTTAGGGGACAGGGCCTTGGACTATGGCTACACCTTC
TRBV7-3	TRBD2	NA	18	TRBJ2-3	CASSLTVRTSGGADTQYF	TGTGCCAGCAGCTTAACGGTTCGGACTAGCGGGGGGGCAGATACGCAGTATTTT
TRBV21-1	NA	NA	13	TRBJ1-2	CASSKEGGDGYTF	TGTGCCAGCAGCAAAGAGGGAGGGGATGGCTACACCTTC
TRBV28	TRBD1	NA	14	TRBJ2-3	CASSPRQGTDTQYF	TGTGCCAGCAGTCCTAGACAGGGTACAGATACGCAGTATTTT
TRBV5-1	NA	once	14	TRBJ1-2	CASSSGETGYGYTF	TGCGCCAGCAGCTCGGGGGAGACCGGCTATGGCTACACCTTC